A selection of T cell receptor beta chains follows, all from one sample in a study of shared clonotypes between healthy human individuals. Some clones are missing from TCRdb's copy, which holds only in-frame ones; the method was immunoSEQ multiplex PCR. Of roughly 1,500,000 clones listed, about 98% are singletons. The sequenced sample consisted of naive CD4+ T cells sorted from blood. The receptors were gathered from a man aged 25 to 40 in good health. CDR3s leave out the opening cysteine and the closing phenylalanine or tryptophan. Fields, in order: CDR3 length, V gene, J gene, CDR3 protein.

13	TRBV6-1	TRBJ2-1	ASSVIWDSTHEQF
14	TRBV28	TRBJ1-1	ASSFPRGGTNTEAF
14	TRBV5-1	TRBJ2-3	ASSLGGTSYADTQY
14	TRBV9	TRBJ2-2	ASSVGGRVGTGELF
9	TRBV2	TRBJ2-5	ASTYQETQY
14	TRBV5-1	TRBJ2-7	ASSFGTSGPIYEQY
16	TRBV5-5	TRBJ2-1	ASSPPDEGGGWLAGQF
11	TRBV6-4	TRBJ1-1	ASSRGLNTEAF
12	TRBV28	TRBJ2-5	ASNEGTVKETQY
11	TRBV5-1	TRBJ1-1	ASKEGTNTEAF
10	TRBV11-3	TRBJ2-1	ASSHRRNEQF
10	TRBV30	TRBJ1-1	AWSSDRDEAF
11	TRBV6-1	TRBJ1-5	ASSQTGNQPQH
15	TRBV5-1	TRBJ1-4	ASSLGGTGYANEKLF
14	TRBV7-9	TRBJ2-7	ASSLAWQPRHYEQY
16	TRBV6-1	TRBJ1-2	ASSEKGTGRAFRYGYT
10	TRBV29-1	TRBJ1-1	SVDTGNSEAF
11	TRBV18	TRBJ2-7	ASSPMSINEQY
20	TRBV28	TRBJ2-6	ANLRQGARRVGWLAGANVLT
12	TRBV10-2	TRBJ2-5	AAGRGGGEETQY
12	TRBV29-1	TRBJ2-7	SVLATGKFYEQY
15	TRBV5-4	TRBJ2-3	ASSLGGLAGVTDTQY
15	TRBV7-8	TRBJ2-1	ASSKAGTGGLRNEQF
14	TRBV5-1	TRBJ2-1	ASSLDRWGLGNEQF
12	TRBV7-6	TRBJ2-7	ASSLFADRDEQY
10	TRBV18	TRBJ1-5	ASSRGNQPQH
12	TRBV7-9	TRBJ2-7	ASSLSVKDGYFY
13	TRBV6-5	TRBJ2-7	ASSLPTSGDGEQY
12	TRBV6-6	TRBJ2-7	ASSKTDSSYEQY
13	TRBV7-8	TRBJ2-1	ASSPQASGRNEQF
14	TRBV6-6	TRBJ2-7	ASSYFQRDSGDEQY
12	TRBV5-4	TRBJ2-3	ASSEASGRDTQY
13	TRBV5-1	TRBJ2-2	ASRTGQINTGELF
12	TRBV14	TRBJ2-2	ASSQVRETGELF
13	TRBV5-6	TRBJ1-2	ASSPPRGGPYGYT
12	TRBV29-1	TRBJ1-2	SVFGGGEGDGYT
14	TRBV6-5	TRBJ2-7	ASSYSGDPLAYEQY
12	TRBV2	TRBJ1-1	ASRMGQLNTEAF
12	TRBV9	TRBJ2-3	ASSSRGIGDTQY
16	TRBV18	TRBJ2-7	ASSPSFISRGQIYEQY
10	TRBV25-1	TRBJ1-2	ASSMGVYGYT
10	TRBV28	TRBJ1-2	ASSSGIYGYT
14	TRBV27	TRBJ2-1	ASSPMGGWGGNEQF
10	TRBV28	TRBJ1-2	ASSSGSYGYT
12	TRBV29-1	TRBJ2-2	SVPGQANTGELF